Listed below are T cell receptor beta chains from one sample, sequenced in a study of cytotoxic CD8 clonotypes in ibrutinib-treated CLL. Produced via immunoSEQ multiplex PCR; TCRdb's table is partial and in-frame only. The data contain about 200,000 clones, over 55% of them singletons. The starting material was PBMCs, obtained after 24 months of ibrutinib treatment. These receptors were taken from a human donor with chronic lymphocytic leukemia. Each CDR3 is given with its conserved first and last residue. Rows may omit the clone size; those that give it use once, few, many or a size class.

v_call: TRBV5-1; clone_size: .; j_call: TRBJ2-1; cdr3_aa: CASRLAPENEQFF
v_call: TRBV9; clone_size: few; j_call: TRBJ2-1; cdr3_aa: CASSPRLAGGAEQFF
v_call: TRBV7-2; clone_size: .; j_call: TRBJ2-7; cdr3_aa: CASSFFSSGRYEQYF
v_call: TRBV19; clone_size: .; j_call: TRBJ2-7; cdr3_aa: CASSILREGRYEQYF
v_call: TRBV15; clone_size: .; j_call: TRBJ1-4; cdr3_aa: CATSRAGFRDEKLFF
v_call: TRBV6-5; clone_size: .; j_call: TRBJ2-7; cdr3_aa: CASSEGSSYEQYF
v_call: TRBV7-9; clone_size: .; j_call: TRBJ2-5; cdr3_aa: CASSSSLGLAGLGETQYF
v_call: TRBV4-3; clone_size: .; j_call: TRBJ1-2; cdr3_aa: CASSQDGQNGYGYTF
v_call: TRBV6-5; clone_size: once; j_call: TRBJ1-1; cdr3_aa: CASSYSTGPNTEAFF
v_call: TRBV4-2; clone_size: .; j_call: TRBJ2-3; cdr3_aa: CASSQETNGGETDTQYF
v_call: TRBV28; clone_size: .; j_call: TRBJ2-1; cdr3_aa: CASSLGTTKTYSYNEQFF
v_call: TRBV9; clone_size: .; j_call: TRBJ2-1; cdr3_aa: CASSVKMGLAANRHSYNEQFF
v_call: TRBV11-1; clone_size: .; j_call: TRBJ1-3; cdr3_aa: CASSTNGQSGNTIYF
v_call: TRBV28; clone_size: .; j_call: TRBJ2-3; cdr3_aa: CASKPGGTSAGTQYF
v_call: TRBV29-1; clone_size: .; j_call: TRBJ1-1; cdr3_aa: CSVPDREGGPNARAFF
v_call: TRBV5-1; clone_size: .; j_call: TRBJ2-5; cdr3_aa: CASSSQETQYF
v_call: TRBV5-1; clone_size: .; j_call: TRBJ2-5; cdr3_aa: CASSPDASGAVQETQYF
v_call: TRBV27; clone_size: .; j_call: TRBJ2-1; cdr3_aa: CASSFLGTSGSSYNEQFF
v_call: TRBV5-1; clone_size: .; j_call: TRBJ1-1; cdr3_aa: CASSLVAGQAFF
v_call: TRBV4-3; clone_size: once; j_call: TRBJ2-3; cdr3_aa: CASSQLPGVSTDTQYF
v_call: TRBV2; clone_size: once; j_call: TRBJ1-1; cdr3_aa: CASRPSGVPEAFF
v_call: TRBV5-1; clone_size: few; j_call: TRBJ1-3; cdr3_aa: CASGEGTASGNTIYF
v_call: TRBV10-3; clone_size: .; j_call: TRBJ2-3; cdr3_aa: CAISGPSGSTDTQYF
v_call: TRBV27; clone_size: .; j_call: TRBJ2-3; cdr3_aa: CASRGLGRGADTQYF
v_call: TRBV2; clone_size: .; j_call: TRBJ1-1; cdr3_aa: CASSLDRVELPEAFF
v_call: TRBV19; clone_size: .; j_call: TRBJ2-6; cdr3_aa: CASSKASGANVLTF
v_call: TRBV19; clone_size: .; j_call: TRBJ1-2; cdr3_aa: CASSIRQASWYGYTF
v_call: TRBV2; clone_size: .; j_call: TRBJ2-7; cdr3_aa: CASRGGREYIHYEQYF
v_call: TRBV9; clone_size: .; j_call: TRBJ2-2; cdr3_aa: CASMGGRGQSNTGELFF
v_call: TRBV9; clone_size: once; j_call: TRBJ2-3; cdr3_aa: CASSVGSGKSLTDTQYF
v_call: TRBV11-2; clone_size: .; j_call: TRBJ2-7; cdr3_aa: CASSLRVRGPEYEQYF
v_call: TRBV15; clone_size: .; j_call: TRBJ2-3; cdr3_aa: CATRKGREGNTQYF